This T cell receptor (beta chain) came from a study of T cells in Graves' hyperthyroidism and ophthalmopathy. This CDR3 contains 15 residues. Trimming took off 1 base at V and 3 bases at J, with 11 bases between the two ends. Per germline, CDR1 SGHDN and CDR2 FVKESK. This clonotype was observed many times. Uncontrolled infection, other autoimmune disease, pregnancy or lactation led to exclusion. The blood specimen was taken at initial hyperthyroidism diagnosis, before any ophthalmopathy symptoms. PBMCs came from less than 11 ml fresh peripheral blood. Regions amplified from RNA transcripts were the TCR beta CDR3 regions. With the HTBI primer set, the TCR CDR3 went through a first round of RT-PCR. TCRdb ran MiXCR on the multiplex PCR reads and lists one entry per CDR3 protein. The profile covers about 160,000 distinct CDR3 sequences, with 9.4% appearing a single time and roughly a fifth taken by the ten largest.

Sequenced: blood. V gene TRBV14 combines with J gene TRBJ2-3; D remains unclear. The clonotype was recovered from a young woman with Graves' hyperthyroidism that later progressed to Graves' ophthalmopathy. The CDR3 DNA reads as TGTGCCAGCAGCCAAGGGAAAGTGCGAACAGATACGCAGTATTTT. Translation: CASSQGKVRTDTQYF. Combining the CDR3 with reference TRBV14 and TRBJ2-3 gives the whole variable domain EAGVTQFPSHSVIEKGQTVTLRCDPISGHDNLYWYRRVMGKEIKFLLHFVKESKQDESGMPNNRFLAERTGGTYSTLKVQPAELEDSGVYFCASSQGKVRTDTQYFGPGTRLTVL.